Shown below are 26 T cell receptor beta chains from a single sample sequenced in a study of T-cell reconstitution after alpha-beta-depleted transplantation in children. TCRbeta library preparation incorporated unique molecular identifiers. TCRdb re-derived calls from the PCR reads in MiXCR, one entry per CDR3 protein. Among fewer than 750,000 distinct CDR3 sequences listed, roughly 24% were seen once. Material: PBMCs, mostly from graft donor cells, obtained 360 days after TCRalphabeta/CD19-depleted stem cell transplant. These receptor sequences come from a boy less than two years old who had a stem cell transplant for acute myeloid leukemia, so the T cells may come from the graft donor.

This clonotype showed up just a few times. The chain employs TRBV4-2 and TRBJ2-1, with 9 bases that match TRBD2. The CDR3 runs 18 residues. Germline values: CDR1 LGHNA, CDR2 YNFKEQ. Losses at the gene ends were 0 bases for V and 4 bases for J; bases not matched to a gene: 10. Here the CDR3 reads CASSQDEGLATLYNEQFF. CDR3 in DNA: TGTGCCAGCAGCCAAGATGAGGGACTAGCCACGTTATACAATGAGCAGTTCTTC.

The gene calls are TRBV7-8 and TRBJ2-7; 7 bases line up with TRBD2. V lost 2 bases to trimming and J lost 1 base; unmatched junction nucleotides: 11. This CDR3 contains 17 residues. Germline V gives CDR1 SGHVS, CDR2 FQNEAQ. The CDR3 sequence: CASSLPKIWGGSYEQYF. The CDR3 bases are TGTGCCAGCAGCTTACCTAAAATCTGGGGGGGTTCCTACGAGCAGTACTTC.

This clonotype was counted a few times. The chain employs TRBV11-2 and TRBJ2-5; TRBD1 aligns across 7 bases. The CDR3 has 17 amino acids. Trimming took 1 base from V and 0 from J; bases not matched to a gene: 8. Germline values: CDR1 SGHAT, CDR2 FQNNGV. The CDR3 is CASSLVWGQRDQETQYF. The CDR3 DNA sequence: TGTGCCAGCAGCTTAGTGTGGGGACAGAGGGACCAAGAGACCCAGTACTTC. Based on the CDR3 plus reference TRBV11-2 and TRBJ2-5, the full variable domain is EAGVAQSPRYKIIEKRQSVAFWCNPISGHATLYWYQQILGQGPKLLIQFQNNGVVDDSQLPKDRFSAERLKGVDSTLKIQPAKLEDSAVYLCASSLVWGQRDQETQYFGPGTRLLVL.

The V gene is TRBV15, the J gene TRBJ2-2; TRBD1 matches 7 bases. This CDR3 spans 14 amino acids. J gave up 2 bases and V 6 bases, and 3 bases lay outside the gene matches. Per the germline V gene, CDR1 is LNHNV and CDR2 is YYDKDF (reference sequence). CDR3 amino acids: CATRQGSNTGELFF. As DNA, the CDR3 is TGTGCCACCAGACAGGGGTCTAACACCGGGGAGCTGTTTTTT.

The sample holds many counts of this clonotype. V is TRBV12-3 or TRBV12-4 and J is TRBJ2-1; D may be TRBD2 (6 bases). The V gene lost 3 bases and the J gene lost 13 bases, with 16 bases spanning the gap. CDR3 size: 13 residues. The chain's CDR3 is CASSFPAGAIQFF. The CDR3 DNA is TGTGCCAGCAGTTTTCCAGCGGGCGCAATACAGTTCTTC.

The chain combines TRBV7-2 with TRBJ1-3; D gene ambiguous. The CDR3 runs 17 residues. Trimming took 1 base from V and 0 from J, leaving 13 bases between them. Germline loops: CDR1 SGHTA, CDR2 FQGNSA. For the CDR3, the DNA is TGTGCCAGCAGCTTAGGCAGGCTCAGAGACTCTGGAAACACCATATATTTT. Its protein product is CASSLGRLRDSGNTIYF.

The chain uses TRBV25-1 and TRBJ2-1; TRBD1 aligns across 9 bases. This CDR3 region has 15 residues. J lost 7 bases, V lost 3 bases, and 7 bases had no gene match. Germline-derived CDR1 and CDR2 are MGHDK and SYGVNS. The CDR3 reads CASSDPGTGWNEQFF. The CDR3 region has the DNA TGTGCCAGCAGTGACCCTGGGACAGGGTGGAATGAGCAGTTCTTC.

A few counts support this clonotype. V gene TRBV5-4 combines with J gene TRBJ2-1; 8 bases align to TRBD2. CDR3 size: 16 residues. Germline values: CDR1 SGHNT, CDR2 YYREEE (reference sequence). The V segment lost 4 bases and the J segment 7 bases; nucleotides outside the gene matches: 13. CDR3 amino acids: CASSRGGGTNRNEQFF. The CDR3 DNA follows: TGTGCCAGCAGCCGGGGGGGCGGGACGAACCGTAATGAGCAGTTCTTC.

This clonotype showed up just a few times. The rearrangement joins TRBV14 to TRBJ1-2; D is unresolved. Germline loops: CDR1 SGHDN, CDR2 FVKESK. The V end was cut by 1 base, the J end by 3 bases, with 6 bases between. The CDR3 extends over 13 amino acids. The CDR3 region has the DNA TGTGCCAGCAGCCAAGGGCAGGACTATGGCTACACCTTC. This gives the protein CASSQGQDYGYTF.

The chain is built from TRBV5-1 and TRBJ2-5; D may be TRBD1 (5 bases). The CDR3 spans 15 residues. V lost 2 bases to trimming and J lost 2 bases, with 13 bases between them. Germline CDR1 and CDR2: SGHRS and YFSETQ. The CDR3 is CASSFRAFGQETQYF. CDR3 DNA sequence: TGCGCCAGCAGCTTCAGGGCGTTTGGGCAAGAGACCCAGTACTTC.

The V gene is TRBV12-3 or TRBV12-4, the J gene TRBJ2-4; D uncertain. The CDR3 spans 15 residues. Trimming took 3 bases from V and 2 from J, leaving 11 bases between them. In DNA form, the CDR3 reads TGTGCCAGCAGTTTCCCCTACACGCCCAAAAACATTCAGTACTTC. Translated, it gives CASSFPYTPKNIQYF.

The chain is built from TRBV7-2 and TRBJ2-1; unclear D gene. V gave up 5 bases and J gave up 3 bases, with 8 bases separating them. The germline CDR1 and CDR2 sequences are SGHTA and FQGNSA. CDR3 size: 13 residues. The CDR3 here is CASSPSHYNEQFF. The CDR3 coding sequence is TGTGCCAGCAGCCCCAGTCACTACAATGAGCAGTTCTTC. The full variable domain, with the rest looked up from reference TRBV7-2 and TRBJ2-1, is GAGVSQSPSNKVTEKGKDVELRCDPISGHTALYWYRQSLGQGLEFLIYFQGNSAPDKSGLPSDRFSAERTGGSVSTLTIQRTQQEDSAVYLCASSPSHYNEQFFGPGTRLTVL.

The CDR3: CASSQVVQGGNEAFF. The CDR3, as DNA: TGCGCCAGCAGCCAAGTAGTTCAGGGGGGAAATGAAGCTTTCTTT. This rearrangement joins TRBV4-1 to TRBJ1-1; TRBD1 matches 7 bases. The germline CDR1 and CDR2 sequences are MGHRA and YSYEKL. The ends lost 1 base at V and 7 bases at J; junction bases unmatched: 9. CDR3 size: 15 residues.

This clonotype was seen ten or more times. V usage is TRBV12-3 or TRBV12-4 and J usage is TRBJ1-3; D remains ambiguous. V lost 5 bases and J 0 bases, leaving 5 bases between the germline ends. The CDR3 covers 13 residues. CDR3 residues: CASSQSSGNTIYF. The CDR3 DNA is TGTGCCAGCAGTCAGAGCTCTGGAAACACCATATATTTT.

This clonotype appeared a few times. CDR3 in amino acids: CAWSRGPYEQYF. For the CDR3, the DNA is TGTGCCTGGAGTAGAGGGCCCTACGAGCAGTACTTC. This chain joins TRBV30 and TRBJ2-7; possibly TRBD2 for D (5 bases). CDR3 size: 12 residues. Per the germline V gene, CDR1 is GTSNPN and CDR2 is SVGIG (reference sequence). Deletions cut 2 bases from V and 2 bases from J, with 7 bases between.

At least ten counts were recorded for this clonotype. This CDR3 is CSVLLQGLGYTF. CDR3 DNA: TGCAGCGTACTCCTGCAGGGGCTTGGCTACACCTTC. This rearrangement joins TRBV29-1 to TRBJ1-2, with D possibly TRBD1 on 6 matching bases. Germline CDR1 reads SQVTM; CDR2 reads ANQGSEA. CDR3 length equals 12 residues. Trimming took off 6 bases at V and 7 bases at J, with 15 bases between the two ends.

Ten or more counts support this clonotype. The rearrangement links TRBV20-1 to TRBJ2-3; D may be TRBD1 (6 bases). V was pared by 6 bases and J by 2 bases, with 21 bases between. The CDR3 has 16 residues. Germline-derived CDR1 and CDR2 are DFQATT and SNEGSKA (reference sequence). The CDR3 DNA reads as TGCAGTGCCCCCTTACCGACAGGTTTTCTCACAGATACGCAGTATTTT. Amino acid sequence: CSAPLPTGFLTDTQYF.

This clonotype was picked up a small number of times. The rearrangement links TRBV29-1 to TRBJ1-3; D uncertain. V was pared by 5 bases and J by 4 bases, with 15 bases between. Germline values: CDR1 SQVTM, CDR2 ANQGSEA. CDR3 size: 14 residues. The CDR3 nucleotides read TGCAGCGTTCAAGTACCTTCGCTGGGAAACACCATATATTTT. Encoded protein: CSVQVPSLGNTIYF.

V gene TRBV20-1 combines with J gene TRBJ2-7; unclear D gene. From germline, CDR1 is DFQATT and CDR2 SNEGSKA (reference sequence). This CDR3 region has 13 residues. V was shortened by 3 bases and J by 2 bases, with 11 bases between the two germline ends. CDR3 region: CSASSGLTYEQYV. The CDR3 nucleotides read TGCAGTGCTAGCTCAGGTTTGACCTACGAGCAGTACGTC.

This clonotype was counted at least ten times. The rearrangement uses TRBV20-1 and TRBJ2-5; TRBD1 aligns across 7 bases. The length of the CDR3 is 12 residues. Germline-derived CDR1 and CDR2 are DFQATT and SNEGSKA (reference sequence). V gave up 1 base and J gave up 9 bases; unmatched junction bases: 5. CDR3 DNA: TGCAGTGCTAGAGTGAGTGACAGGGCCCAGTACTTC. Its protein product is CSARVSDRAQYF.

CDR3 loop: CATSDIGAGSPQETQYF. The CDR3 DNA is TGTGCCACCAGTGATATTGGAGCGGGGAGCCCCCAAGAGACCCAGTACTTC. The chain couples TRBV24-1 to TRBJ2-5, with TRBD2 matching 7 bases. The J segment lost 1 base and the V segment lost 3 bases, leaving 10 bases of the junction unmatched. CDR3 size: 17 residues. Germline lookup yields CDR1 KGHDR and CDR2 SFDVKD.

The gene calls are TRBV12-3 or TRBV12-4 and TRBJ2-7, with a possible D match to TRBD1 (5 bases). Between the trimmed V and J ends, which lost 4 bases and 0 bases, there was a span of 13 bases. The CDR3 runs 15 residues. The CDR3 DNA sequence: TGTGCCAGCAGTTCCCCGGACAAGAGCTCCTACGAGCAGTACTTC. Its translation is CASSSPDKSSYEQYF.

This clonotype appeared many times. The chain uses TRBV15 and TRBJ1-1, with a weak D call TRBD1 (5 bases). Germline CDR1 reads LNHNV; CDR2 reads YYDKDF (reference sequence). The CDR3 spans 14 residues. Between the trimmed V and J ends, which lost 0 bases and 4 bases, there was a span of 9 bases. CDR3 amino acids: CATSRDLGGTEAFF. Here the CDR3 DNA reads TGTGCCACCAGCAGAGACCTGGGGGGCACTGAAGCTTTCTTT.

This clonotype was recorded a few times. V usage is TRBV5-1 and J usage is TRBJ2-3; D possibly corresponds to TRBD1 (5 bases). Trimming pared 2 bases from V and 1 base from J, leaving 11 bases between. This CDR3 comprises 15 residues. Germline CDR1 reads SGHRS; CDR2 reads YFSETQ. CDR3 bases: TGCGCCAGCAGCTTCACAGGCTGGGGCACAGATACGCAGTATTTT. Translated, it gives CASSFTGWGTDTQYF.

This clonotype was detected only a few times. This chain's CDR3 is CASSYVDRGHEQFF. The CDR3 DNA reads TGTGCCAGCAGTTACGTGGACCGGGGGCATGAGCAGTTCTTC. The chain couples TRBV6-2 or TRBV6-3 to TRBJ2-1, with D perhaps given as TRBD1 or TRBD2 (6 bases each). Trimming took 2 bases from V and 8 from J, leaving 13 bases between them. The CDR3 is 14 residues long. Germline CDR1 reads MNHEY; CDR2 reads SVGEGT.

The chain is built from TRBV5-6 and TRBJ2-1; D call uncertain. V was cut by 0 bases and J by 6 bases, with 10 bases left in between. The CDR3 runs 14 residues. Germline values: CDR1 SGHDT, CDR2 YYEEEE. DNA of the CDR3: TGTGCCAGCAGCTTGGTTCTGGTATTCAATGAGCAGTTCTTC. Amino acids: CASSLVLVFNEQFF.